This T cell receptor beta chain was observed in a study of blood T cells in healthy people across ages. The study, taken as a whole, reports: In long-lived donors, naive CD4+ cell counts and diversity exceeded those of aged donors. Diversity estimated from one million T cells was considered an underestimate.

Donors were healthy Caucasian individuals from Russia aged roughly 6 to 90. PCR was performed a second time for about 7 to 12 cycles using a sample-barcoded 5' primer and a J-beta primer mix. All cDNA molecules were each tagged by a template-switch adaptor with 12 random nucleotides. TCRdb reprocessed the 5' RACE reads with MiXCR, giving one entry per CDR3 protein. Found here are some 750,000 distinct CDR3 sequences, about 20% of them singletons; the top ten hold around a fifth. The germline CDR1 and CDR2 sequences are DFQATT and SNEGSKA (reference sequence). This CDR3 spans 16 amino acids. Remarks on this clonotype: The antigen is not known.

This sequence originates from a man in his sixties or seventies in good health. The sequencing input was blood. The rearrangement uses TRBV20-1 and TRBJ2-5; the D gene is possibly TRBD1 (5 bases). The J call may be in error: the DNA end matches TRBJ2-1 better. CDR3 residues: CSARLMAGRAHNEQFF. In DNA, the CDR3 is TGCAGTGCTAGACTAATGGCCGGCAGGGCCCACAATGAGCAGTTCTTC.